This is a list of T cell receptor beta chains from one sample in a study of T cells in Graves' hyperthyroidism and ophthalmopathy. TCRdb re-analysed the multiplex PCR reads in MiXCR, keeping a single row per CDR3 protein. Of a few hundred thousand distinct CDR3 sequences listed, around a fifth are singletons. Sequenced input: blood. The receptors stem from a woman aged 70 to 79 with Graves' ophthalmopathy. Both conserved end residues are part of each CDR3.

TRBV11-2	CASIRSRGMNTGELFF
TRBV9	CASSEAGTGGYGYTF
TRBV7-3	CASSLSYEDTQYF
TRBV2	CASGRLAGHRTDTQYF
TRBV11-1	CASRKGQGSYNEQFF
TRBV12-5	CASGKRYYEQYF
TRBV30	CAWRDSFTSNYGYTF
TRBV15	CATSRDRKGGYTF
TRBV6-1	CASSVGGGMNTEAFF
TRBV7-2	CASSPLAATVQETQYF
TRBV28	CASSPDYYEQYF
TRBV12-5	CASGLGPRMNTEAFF
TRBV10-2	CASSDWTGAYEQYF
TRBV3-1	CASSPLAGARYNEQFF
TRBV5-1	CASSSLRGTNTGELFF
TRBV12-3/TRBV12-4	CASSWTGVRETQYF
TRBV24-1	CATSAAPGALHYEQYF
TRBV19	CASSIATYEQFF
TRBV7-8	CASSLVVSSTDTQYF
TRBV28	CASSFWQDPSTDTQYF
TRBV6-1	CASGGLARTDTQYF
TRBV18	CASSQLAGSLYEQYF
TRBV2	CASSISGSAYNKQFF
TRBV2	CATTAPSRGNIQYF
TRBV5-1	CASRVTSGSYNEQFF